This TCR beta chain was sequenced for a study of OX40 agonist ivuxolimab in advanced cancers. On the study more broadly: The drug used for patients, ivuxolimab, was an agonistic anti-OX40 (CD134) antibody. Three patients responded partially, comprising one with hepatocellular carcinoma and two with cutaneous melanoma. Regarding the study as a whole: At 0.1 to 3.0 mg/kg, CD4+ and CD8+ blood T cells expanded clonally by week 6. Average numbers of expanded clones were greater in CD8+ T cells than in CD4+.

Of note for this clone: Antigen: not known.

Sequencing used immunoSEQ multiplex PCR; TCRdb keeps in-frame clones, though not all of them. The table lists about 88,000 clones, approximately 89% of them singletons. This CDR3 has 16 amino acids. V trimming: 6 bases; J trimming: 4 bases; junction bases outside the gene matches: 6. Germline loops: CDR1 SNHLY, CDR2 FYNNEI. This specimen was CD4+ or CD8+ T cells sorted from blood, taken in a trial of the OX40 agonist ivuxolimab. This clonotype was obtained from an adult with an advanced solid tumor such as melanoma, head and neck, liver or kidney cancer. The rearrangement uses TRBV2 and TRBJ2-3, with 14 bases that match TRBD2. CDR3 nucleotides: TGTGCCAGCAGCCCCGGACTAGCGGGGGGATCAGATACGCAGTATTTT. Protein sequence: CASSPGLAGGSDTQYF.